This TCR beta chain is drawn from a study of blood T cell repertoires in COVID-19. Study context: Some COVID-19 samples were acute and others convalescent; all came from the United States, Italy and Spain. PBMCs, B-cell-depleted T cells, or T cells were the source of the cDNA or gDNA that made up the material.

This clone is a singleton in its sample. Authors' analysis steps: Reference gene primer amplification gave estimated nucleated cell counts. TCRdb's table, derived via immunoSEQ multiplex PCR, lists solely in-frame clones and lacks some. That table furnishes V, J and clone size, whereas the DNA furnished D and trimming. The sample has 69,000 or so clones, around 89% seen once. With 0 bases clipped from V and 8 bases from J, the junction kept 5 bases outside the gene matches. This CDR3 contains 15 residues. The germline V gene has CDR1 MGHRA and CDR2 YSYEKL. The receptor was isolated from a man aged 50-59 years with acute or convalescent COVID-19. The sample consisted of peripheral blood. The genes are TRBV4-1 and TRBJ1-4; 8 nucleotides match TRBD1. CDR3 nucleotide sequence: TGCGCCAGCAGCCAAGAGGACAGGGAAGGAGAAAAACTGTTTTTT. Translation: CASSQEDREGEKLFF.